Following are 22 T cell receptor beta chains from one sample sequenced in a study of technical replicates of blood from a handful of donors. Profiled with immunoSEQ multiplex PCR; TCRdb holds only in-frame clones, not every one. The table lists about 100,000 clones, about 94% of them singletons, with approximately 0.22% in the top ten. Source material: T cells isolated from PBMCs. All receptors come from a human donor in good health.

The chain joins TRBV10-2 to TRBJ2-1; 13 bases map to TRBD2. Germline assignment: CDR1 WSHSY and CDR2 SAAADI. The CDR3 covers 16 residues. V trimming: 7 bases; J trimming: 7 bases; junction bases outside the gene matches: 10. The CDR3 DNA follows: TGCGCCAGCACCAACTTCCCGGGACTAGCGGGGAATGAGCAGTTCTTC. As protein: CASTNFPGLAGNEQFF.

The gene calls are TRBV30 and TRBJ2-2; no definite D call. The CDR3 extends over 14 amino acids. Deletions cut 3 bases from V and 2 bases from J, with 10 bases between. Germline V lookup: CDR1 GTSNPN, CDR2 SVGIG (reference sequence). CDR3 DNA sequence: TGTGCCTGGAGATGGGCAAGAAACACCGGGGAGCTGTTTTTT. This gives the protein CAWRWARNTGELFF.

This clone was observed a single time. The CDR3 DNA sequence: TGTGCCAGCAGCTGGGATAGCGGGGGGGCCAATGAGCAGTTCTTC. Its protein product is CASSWDSGGANEQFF. This chain uses TRBV2 with TRBJ2-1, with TRBD2 identical over 11 bases. V shed 6 bases, J shed 6 bases, and the junction held 7 bases outside the gene matches. The CDR3 has 15 residues. Germline V gene lookup returns CDR1 SNHLY and CDR2 FYNNEI. The entire variable domain, with the rest obtained from reference TRBV2 and TRBJ2-1, is as follows: EPEVTQTPSHQVTQMGQEVILRCVPISNHLYFYWYRQILGQKVEFLVSFYNNEISEKSEIFDDQFSVERPDGSNFTLKIRSTKLEDSAMYFCASSWDSGGANEQFFGPGTRLTVL.

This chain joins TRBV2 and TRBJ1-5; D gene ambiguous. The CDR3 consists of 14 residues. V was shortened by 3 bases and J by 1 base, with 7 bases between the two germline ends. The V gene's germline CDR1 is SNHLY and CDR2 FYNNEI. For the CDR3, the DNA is TGTGCCAGCAGTGAGAGTAGAAGCAATCAGCCCCAGCATTTT. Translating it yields CASSESRSNQPQHF.

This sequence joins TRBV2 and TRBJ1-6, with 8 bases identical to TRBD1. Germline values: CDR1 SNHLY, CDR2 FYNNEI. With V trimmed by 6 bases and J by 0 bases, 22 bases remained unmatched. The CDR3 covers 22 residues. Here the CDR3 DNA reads TGTGCCAGCAGCCCAGCGGGGGGGACAGGAGGACTAACCTTCTCCTATAATTCACCCCTCCACTTT. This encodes CASSPAGGTGGLTFSYNSPLHF.

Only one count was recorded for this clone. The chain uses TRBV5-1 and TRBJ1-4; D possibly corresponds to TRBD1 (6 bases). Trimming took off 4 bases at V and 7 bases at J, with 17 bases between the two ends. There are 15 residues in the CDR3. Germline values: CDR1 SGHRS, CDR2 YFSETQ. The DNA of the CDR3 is TGCGCCAGCAGCGAACCAGGGGCCGGAGGTGAAAAACTGTTTTTT. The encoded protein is CASSEPGAGGEKLFF.

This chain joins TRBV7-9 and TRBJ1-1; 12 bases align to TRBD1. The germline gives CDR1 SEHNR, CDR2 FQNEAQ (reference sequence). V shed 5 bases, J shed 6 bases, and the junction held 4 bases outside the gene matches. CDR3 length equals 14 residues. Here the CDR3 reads CASSPRDRGPEAFF. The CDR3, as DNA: TGTGCCAGCAGCCCCCGGGACAGGGGGCCTGAAGCTTTCTTT.

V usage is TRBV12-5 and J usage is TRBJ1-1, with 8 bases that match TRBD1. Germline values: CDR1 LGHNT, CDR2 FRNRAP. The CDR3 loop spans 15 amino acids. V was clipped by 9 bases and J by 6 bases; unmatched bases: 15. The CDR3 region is CARDYHGTGFSEAFF. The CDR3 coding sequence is TGTGCTAGGGACTACCACGGGACAGGTTTCTCTGAAGCTTTCTTT.

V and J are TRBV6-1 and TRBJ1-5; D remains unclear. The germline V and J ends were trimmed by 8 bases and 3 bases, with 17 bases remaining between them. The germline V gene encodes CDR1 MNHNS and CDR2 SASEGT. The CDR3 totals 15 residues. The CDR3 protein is CASCQSGVSNQPQHF. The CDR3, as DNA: TGTGCCAGCTGCCAAAGCGGCGTATCCAATCAGCCCCAGCATTTT.

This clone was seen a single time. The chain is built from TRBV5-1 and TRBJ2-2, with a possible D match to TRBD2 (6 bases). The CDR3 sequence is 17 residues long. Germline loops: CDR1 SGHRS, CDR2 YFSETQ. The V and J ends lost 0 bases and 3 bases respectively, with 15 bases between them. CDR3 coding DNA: TGCGCCAGCAGCTTGGGACGGGGGATGTTGGACACCGGGGAGCTGTTTTTT. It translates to CASSLGRGMLDTGELFF.

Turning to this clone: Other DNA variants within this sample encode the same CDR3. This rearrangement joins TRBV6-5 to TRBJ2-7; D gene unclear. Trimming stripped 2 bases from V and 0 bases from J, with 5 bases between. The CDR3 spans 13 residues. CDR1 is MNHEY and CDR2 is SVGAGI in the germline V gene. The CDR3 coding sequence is TGTGCCAGCAGTTACAGAGACTCCTACGAGCAGTACTTC. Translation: CASSYRDSYEQYF.

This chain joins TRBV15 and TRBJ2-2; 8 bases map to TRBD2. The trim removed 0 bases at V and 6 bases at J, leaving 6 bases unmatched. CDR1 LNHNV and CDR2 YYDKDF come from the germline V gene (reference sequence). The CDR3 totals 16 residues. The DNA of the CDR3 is TGTGCCACCAGCAGAGATTACGGGAGGGCTGCCGGGGAGCTGTTTTTT. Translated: CATSRDYGRAAGELFF.

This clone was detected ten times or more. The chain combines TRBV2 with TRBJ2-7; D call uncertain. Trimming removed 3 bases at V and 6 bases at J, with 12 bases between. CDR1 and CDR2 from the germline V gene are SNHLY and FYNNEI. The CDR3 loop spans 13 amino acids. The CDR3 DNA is TGTGCCAGCAGTGAGCCCTTTAGAATCGAGCAGTACTTC. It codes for CASSEPFRIEQYF.

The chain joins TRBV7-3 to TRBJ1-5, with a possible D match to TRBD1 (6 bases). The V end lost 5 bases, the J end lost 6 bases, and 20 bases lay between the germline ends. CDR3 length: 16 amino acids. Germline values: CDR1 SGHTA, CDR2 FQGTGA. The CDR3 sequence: CASSHSSRDKFQPQHF. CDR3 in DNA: TGTGCCAGCAGCCACTCAAGCCGGGACAAGTTTCAGCCCCAGCATTTT.

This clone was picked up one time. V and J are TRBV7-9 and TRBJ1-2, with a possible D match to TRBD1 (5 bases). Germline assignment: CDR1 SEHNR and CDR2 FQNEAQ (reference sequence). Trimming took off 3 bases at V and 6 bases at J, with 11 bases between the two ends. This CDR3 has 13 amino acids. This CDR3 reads CASSFTQVDGYTF. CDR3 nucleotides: TGTGCCAGCAGCTTTACACAGGTTGATGGCTACACCTTC.

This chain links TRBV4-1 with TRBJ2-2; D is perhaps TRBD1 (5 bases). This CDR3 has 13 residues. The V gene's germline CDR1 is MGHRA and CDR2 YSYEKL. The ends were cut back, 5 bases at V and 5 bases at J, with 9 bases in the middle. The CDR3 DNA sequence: TGCGCCAGCAGCGAAGGGGCGACCGGGGAGCTGTTTTTT. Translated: CASSEGATGELFF.

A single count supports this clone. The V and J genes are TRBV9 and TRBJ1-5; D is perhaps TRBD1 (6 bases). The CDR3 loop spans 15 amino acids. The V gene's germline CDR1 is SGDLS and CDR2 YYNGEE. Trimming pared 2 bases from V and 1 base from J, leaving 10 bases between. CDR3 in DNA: TGTGCCAGCAGCGTTGGGACAACGAGCAATCAGCCCCAGCATTTT. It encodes CASSVGTTSNQPQHF.

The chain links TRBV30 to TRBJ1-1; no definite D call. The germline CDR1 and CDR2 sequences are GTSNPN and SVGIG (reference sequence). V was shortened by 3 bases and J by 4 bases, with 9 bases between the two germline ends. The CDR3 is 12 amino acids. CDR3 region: CAWRDGVTEAFF. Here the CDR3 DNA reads TGTGCCTGGAGAGACGGGGTCACTGAAGCTTTCTTT.

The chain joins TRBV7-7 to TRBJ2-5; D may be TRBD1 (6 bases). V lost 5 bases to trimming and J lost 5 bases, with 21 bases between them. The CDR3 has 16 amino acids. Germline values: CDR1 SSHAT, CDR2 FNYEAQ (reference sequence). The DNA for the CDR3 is TGTGCCAGCAGCCCACGGCAACAGGGCTTGGGGGAGACCCAGTACTTC. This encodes CASSPRQQGLGETQYF.

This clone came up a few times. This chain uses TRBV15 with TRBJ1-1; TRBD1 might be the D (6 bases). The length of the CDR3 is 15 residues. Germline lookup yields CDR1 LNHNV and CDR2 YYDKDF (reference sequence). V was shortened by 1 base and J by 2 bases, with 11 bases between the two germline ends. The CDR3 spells CATSRAIGGNTEAFF. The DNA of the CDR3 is TGTGCCACCAGCAGAGCTATTGGGGGCAACACTGAAGCTTTCTTT.

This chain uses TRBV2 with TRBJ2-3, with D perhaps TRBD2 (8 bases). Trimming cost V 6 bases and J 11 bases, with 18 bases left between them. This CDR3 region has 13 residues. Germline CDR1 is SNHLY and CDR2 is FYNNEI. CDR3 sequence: CASRPQGSGRQYF. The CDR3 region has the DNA TGTGCCAGCAGGCCACAGGGGAGCGGGAGGCAGTATTTT.

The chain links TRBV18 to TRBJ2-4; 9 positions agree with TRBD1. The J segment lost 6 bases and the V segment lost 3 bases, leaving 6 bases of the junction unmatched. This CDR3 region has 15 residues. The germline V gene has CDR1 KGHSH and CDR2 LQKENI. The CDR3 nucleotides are TGTGCCAGCTCACCCCGGGACAGGGACGGAAACATTCAGTACTTC. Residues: CASSPRDRDGNIQYF.